The 3 T cell receptor beta chains reported below all come from one sample, sequenced in a study of OX40 agonist ivuxolimab in advanced cancers. TCRdb's copy holds only in-frame clones and misses some; the assay was immunoSEQ multiplex PCR. The profile shows about 53,000 clones, 82% of them singletons. Sample: CD4+ or CD8+ T cells sorted from blood, taken in a trial of the OX40 agonist ivuxolimab. These receptors all stem from an adult with an advanced solid tumor such as melanoma, head and neck, liver or kidney cancer.

V and J are TRBV4-2 and TRBJ1-3, with D perhaps matching TRBD1 (6 bases). Trimming removed 4 bases from V and 5 bases from J, with 12 bases in between. Germline CDR1 and CDR2: LGHNA and YNFKEQ. The CDR3 runs to 14 residues. The CDR3: CASSRRGGRNTIYF. CDR3 nucleotide sequence: TGTGCCAGCAGCCGTCGAGGGGGTAGAAACACCATATATTTT.

The chain has TRBV30 and TRBJ2-7, with D perhaps matching TRBD1 (6 bases). V was cut by 4 bases and J by 5 bases, with 27 bases left in between. The CDR3 sequence is 17 residues long. Germline V gene data show CDR1 as GTSNPN and CDR2 as SVGIG (reference sequence). The CDR3 is CAWIRSVTGRRSNEQYF. The CDR3 nucleotides are TGTGCCTGGATTCGTTCGGTTACAGGGAGAAGGTCGAACGAGCAGTACTTC. Variable domain in full (rest from reference TRBV30 and TRBJ2-7): SQTIHQWPATLVQPVGSPLSLECTVEGTSNPNLYWYRQAAGRGLQLLFYSVGIGQISSEVPQNLSASRPQDRQFILSSKKLLLSDSGFYLCAWIRSVTGRRSNEQYFGPGTRLTVT.

This clone was observed a handful of times. The chain employs TRBV19 and TRBJ2-7, with D tentatively TRBD1 (6 bases). Germline CDR1 is LNHDA and CDR2 is SQIVND (reference sequence). This CDR3 is 18 amino acids long. V was pared by 1 base and J by 4 bases, with 23 bases between. CDR3 region: CASSIAGRLGAQFYEQYF. CDR3 DNA sequence: TGTGCCAGTAGTATAGCCGGCCGTTTGGGGGCCCAATTTTACGAGCAGTACTTC.